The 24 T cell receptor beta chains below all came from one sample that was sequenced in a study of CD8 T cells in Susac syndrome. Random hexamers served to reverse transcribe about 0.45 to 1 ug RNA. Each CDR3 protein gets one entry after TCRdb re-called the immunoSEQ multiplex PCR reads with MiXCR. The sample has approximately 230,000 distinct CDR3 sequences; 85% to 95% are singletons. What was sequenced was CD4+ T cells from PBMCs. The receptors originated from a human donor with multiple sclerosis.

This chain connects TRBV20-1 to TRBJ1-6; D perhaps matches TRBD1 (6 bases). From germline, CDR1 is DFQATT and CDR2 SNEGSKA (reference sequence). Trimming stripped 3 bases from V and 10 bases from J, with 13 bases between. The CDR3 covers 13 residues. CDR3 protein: CSASAQGRSPLHF. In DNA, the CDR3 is TGCAGTGCTAGTGCTCAGGGGAGGTCACCCCTCCACTTT.

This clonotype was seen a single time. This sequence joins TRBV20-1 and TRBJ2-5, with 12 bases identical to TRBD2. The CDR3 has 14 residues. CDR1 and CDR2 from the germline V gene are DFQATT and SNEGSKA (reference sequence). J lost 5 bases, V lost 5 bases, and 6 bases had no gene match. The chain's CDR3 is CSAPRLAGEETQYF. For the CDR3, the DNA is TGCAGTGCTCCCCGACTAGCGGGAGAGGAGACCCAGTACTTC.

The CDR3 coding sequence is TGCAGCCCGGGAATAGAAGGGTCTGGCTACACCTTC. Translated: CSPGIEGSGYTF. The chain is built from TRBV20-1 and TRBJ1-2; D not resolved. Germline V lookup: CDR1 DFQATT, CDR2 SNEGSKA (reference sequence). This CDR3 spans 12 amino acids.

This chain's CDR3 is CASSLGQGGWNEQFF. The CDR3, as DNA: TGTGCCAGCAGCCTGGGACAGGGGGGGTGGAATGAGCAGTTCTTC. J is TRBJ2-1 and V is TRBV5-4; TRBD1 aligns across 11 bases. Germline V gene data show CDR1 as SGHNT and CDR2 as YYREEE (reference sequence). The CDR3 length is 15 residues. The V gene end was trimmed by 4 bases and the J gene end by 7 bases; junction bases not matched to a gene: 7.

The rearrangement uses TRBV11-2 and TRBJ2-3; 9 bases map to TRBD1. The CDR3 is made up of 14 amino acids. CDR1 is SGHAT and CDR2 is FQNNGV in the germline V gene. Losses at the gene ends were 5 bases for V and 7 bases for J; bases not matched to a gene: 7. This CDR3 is CASSTGQGLHTQYF. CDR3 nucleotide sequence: TGTGCCAGCAGCACCGGACAGGGGTTGCATACGCAGTATTTT.

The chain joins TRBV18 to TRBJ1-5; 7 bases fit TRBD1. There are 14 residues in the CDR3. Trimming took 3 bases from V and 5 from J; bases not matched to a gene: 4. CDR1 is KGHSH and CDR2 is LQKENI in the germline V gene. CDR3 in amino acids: CASSPAGGYQPQHF. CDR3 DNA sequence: TGTGCCAGCTCACCGGCAGGGGGATATCAGCCCCAGCATTTT.

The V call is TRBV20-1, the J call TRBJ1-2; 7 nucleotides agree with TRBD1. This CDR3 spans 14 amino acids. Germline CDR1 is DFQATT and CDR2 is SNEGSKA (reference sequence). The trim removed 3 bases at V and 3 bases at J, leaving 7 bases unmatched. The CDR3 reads CSASPGGPDYGYTF. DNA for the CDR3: TGCAGTGCTAGTCCAGGGGGTCCAGACTATGGCTACACCTTC.

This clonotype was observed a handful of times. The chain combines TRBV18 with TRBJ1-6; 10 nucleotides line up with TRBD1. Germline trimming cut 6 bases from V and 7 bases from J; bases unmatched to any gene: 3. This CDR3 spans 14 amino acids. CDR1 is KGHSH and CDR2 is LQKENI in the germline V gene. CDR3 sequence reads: CASSLGQGNSPLHF. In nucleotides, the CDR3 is TGTGCCAGCTCCCTGGGACAGGGGAATTCACCCCTCCACTTT.

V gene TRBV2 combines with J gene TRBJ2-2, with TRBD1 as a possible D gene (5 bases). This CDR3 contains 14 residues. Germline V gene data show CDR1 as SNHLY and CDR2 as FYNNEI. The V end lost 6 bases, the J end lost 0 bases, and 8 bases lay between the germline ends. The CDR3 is CASRGQPNTGELFF. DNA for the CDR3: TGTGCCAGCAGGGGGCAGCCGAACACCGGGGAGCTGTTTTTT.

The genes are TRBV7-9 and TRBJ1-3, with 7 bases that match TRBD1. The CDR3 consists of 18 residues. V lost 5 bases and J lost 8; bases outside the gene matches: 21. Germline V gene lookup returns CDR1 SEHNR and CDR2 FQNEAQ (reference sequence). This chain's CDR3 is CASSPNTRTGQSEDTIYF. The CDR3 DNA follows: TGTGCCAGCAGCCCAAACACTCGGACAGGCCAGTCTGAGGACACCATATATTTT.

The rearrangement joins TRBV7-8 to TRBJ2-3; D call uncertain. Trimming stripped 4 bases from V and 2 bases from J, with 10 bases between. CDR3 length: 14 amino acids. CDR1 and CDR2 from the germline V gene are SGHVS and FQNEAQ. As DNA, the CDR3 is TGTGCCAGCAGCTCCGAGCCCTACACAGATACGCAGTATTTT. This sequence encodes CASSSEPYTDTQYF.

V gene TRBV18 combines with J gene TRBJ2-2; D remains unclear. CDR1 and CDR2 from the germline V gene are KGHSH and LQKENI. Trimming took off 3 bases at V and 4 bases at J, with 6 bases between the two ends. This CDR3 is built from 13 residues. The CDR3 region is CASSPQSTGELFF. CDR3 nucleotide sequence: TGTGCCAGCTCACCGCAGTCCACCGGGGAGCTGTTTTTT. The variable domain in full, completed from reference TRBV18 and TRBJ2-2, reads NAGVMQNPRHLVRRRGQEARLRCSPMKGHSHVYWYRQLPEEGLKFMVYLQKENIIDESGMPKERFSAEFPKEGPSILRIQQVVRGDSAAYFCASSPQSTGELFFGEGSRLTVL.

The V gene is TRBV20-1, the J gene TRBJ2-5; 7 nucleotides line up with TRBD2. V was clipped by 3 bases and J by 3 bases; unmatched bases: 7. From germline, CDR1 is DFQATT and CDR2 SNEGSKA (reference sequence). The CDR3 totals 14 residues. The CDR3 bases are TGCAGTGCTAGTAGGCGGGAGAGAGAAGAGACCCAGTACTTC. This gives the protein CSASRREREETQYF.

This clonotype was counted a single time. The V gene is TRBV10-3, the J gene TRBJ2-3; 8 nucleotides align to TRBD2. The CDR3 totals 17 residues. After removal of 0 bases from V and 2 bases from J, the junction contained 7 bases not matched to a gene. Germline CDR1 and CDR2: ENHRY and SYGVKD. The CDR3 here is CAISESSGGRSTDTQYF. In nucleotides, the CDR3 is TGTGCCATCAGTGAGTCAAGCGGGGGCCGCTCCACAGATACGCAGTATTTT.

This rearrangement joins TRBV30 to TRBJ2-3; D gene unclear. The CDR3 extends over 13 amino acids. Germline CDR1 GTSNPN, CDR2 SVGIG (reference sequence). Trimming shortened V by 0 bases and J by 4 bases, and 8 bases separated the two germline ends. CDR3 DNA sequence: TGTGCCTGGAGTGTACTGAGCGCAGATACGCAGTATTTT. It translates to CAWSVLSADTQYF.

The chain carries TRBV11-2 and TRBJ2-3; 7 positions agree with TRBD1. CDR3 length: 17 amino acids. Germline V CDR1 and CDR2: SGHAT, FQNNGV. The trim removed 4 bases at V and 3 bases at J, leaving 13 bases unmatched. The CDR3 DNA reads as TGTGCCAGCAGCTCCGGGACAGTCAGCGTCGGTACAGATACGCAGTATTTT. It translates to CASSSGTVSVGTDTQYF.

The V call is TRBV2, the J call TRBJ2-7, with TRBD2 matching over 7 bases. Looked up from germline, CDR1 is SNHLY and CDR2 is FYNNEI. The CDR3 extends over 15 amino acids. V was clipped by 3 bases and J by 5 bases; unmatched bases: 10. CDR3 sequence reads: CASSELRSGAHEQYF. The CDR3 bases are TGTGCCAGCAGTGAGCTGAGAAGCGGGGCCCACGAGCAGTACTTC.

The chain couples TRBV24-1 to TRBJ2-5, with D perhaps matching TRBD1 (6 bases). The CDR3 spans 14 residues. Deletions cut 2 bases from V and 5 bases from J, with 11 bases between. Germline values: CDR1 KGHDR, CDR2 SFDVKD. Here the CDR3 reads CATSDSYRDETQYF. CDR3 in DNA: TGTGCCACCAGTGATTCTTACAGGGACGAGACCCAGTACTTC.

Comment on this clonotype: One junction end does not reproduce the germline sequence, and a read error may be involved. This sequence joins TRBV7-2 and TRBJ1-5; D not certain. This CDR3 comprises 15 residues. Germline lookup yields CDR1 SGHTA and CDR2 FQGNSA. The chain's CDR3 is CASNLDVSGIQPQHF. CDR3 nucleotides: TGTGCCAGCAACTTAGATGTATCTGGGATTCAGCCCCAGCATTTT.

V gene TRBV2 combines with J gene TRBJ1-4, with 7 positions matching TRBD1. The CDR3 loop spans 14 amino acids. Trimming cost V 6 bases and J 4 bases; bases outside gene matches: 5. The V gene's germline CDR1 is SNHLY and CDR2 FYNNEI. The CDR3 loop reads CASRADRVNEKLFF. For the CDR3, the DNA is TGTGCCAGCAGGGCTGACAGGGTTAATGAAAAACTGTTTTTT.

CDR3 region: CASSLDGGPSTDTQYF. In nucleotides, the CDR3 is TGCGCCAGCAGCTTGGATGGCGGACCTAGCACAGATACGCAGTATTTT. This rearrangement joins TRBV5-1 to TRBJ2-3, with unresolved D. Per the germline V gene, CDR1 is SGHRS and CDR2 is YFSETQ. V gave up 0 bases and J gave up 0 bases, with 11 bases separating them. CDR3 size: 16 residues.

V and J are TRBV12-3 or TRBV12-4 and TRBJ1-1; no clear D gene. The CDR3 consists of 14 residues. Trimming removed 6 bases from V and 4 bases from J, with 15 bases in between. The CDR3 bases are TGTGCCAGCAGACCGACGGGGAGACGCACTGAAGCTTTCTTT. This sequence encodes CASRPTGRRTEAFF.

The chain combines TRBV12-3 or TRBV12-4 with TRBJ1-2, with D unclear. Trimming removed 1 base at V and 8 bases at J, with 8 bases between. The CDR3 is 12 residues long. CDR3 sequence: CASSLGTGGYTF. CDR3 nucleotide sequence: TGTGCCAGCAGTTTAGGAACCGGGGGCTACACCTTC.

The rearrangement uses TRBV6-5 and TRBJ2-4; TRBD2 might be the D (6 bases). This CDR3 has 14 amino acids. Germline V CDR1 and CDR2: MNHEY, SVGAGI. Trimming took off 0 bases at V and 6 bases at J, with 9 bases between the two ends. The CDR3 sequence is CASSYSWDSNIQYF. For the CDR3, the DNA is TGTGCCAGCAGTTACTCGTGGGACTCAAACATTCAGTACTTC.